Presented here are 8 T cell receptor beta chains from one specimen sequenced in a study of cytomegalovirus exposure and HLA in healthy donors (TCRdb year 2017). Library construction relied on the immunoSEQ multiplex PCR assay. A mixture of 60 forward primers for TCR Vbeta segments and 13 reverse primers for TCR Jbeta segments was used in the multiplex PCR. TCRdb limited this immuneACCESS table to in-frame rearrangements with V and J called. A share of clones is missing; checked studies link under half to unresolved V genes, and the rest is unexplained. The sample table lists 150,000 to 200,000 clones, about four fifths of them with a count of one. Roughly 4% of the sample is held by the ten biggest clonotypes. The material sequenced was PBMCs. The receptors derive from a man between 45 and 60 years old in good health and CMV-seropositive.

The gene calls are TRBV9 and TRBJ2-1; 8 bases are shared with TRBD1. This CDR3 has 15 amino acids. The junction had 6 bases not matched to a gene; V was cut back by 5 bases and J by 2 bases. CDR1 SGDLS and CDR2 YYNGEE come from the germline V gene. In DNA form, the CDR3 reads TGTGCCAGCAGTGCCGGGACAGGAACCTACAATGAGCAGTTCTTC. Residues: CASSAGTGTYNEQFF. The full variable domain, rest sourced from reference TRBV9 and TRBJ2-1, is DSGVTQTPKHLITATGQRVTLRCSPRSGDLSVYWYQQSLDQGLQFLIQYYNGEERAKGNILERFSAQQFPDLHSELNLSSLELGDSALYFCASSAGTGTYNEQFFGPGTRLTVL.

This clone is a singleton in its sample. The rearrangement uses TRBV4-1 and TRBJ1-6; TRBD1 matches 10 bases. CDR1 is MGHRA, CDR2 YSYEKL, per germline. V shed 4 bases, J shed 7 bases, and the junction held 4 bases outside the gene matches. This CDR3 is 15 amino acids long. In DNA form, the CDR3 reads TGCGCCAGCAGCCCGCCGGGACAGGGGAATTCACCCCTCCACTTT. Translation: CASSPPGQGNSPLHF.

In this sample, this clone turned up a few times. The CDR3 DNA sequence: TGTGCCAGCAGAACCGACAGGAGCTATGGCTACACCTTC. Its protein product is CASRTDRSYGYTF. This chain joins TRBV6-5 and TRBJ1-2; D is possibly TRBD1 (6 bases). V lost 6 bases and J 4 bases, leaving 12 bases between the germline ends. The CDR3 consists of 13 residues. CDR1 is MNHEY and CDR2 is SVGAGI in the germline V gene.

CDR3 sequence reads: CASSLQVRASYEQYF. The CDR3 DNA reads as TGCGCCAGCAGCTTACAGGTCCGAGCCTCCTACGAGCAGTACTTC. The chain combines TRBV5-1 with TRBJ2-5; the D gene is possibly TRBD1 (5 bases). The J call may be incorrect, as the DNA end agrees better with TRBJ2-7. Germline CDR1 reads SGHRS; CDR2 reads YFSETQ. CDR3 length: 15 amino acids.

The count of this clone is one. The genes are TRBV27 and TRBJ2-2; 9 bases are shared with TRBD2. J was trimmed by 4 bases and V by 3 bases; bases with no gene match: 6. CDR1 MNHEY and CDR2 SMNVEV come from the germline V gene (reference sequence). CDR3 length: 16 amino acids. CDR3 nucleotide sequence: TGTGCCAGCAGTTTCGCTAGCGGGACCGCCACCGGGGAGCTGTTTTTT. Residues: CASSFASGTATGELFF.

The chain is built from TRBV9 and TRBJ2-3, with a tentative D call TRBD2 (7 bases). Germline CDR1 reads SGDLS; CDR2 reads YYNGEE. The CDR3 has 17 amino acids. The germline V and J ends were trimmed by 0 bases and 4 bases, with 18 bases remaining between them. CDR3 bases: TGTGCCAGCAGCGTAGCTCTGGCGGGAGAGGGGGCAGATACGCAGTATTTT. It specifies CASSVALAGEGADTQYF.

V gene TRBV9 combines with J gene TRBJ2-1; maybe TRBD2 (5 bases). This CDR3 is built from 15 residues. V gave up 0 bases and J gave up 0 bases, with 7 bases separating them. Germline V gene lookup returns CDR1 SGDLS and CDR2 YYNGEE. The CDR3 coding sequence is TGTGCCAGCAGCGTAGAACGGGGCTCCTACAATGAGCAGTTCTTC. Amino acids: CASSVERGSYNEQFF.

This chain links TRBV5-1 with TRBJ2-1; 11 bases agree with TRBD2. The CDR3 consists of 15 residues. V was pared by 3 bases and J by 5 bases, with 4 bases of the junction left unmatched. Germline V gene data show CDR1 as SGHRS and CDR2 as YFSETQ. CDR3 in DNA: TGCGCCAGCAGCTCGGGACTAGCGGTAAACAATGAGCAGTTCTTC. It codes for CASSSGLAVNNEQFF.